The present entry profiles one TCR beta chain with its context. Its antigen is currently unknown. The data are from a study of T cell responses to AZD1222 COVID-19 vaccine. Study-wide findings and caveats: Donors in the cohort were predominantly white British and more often female, and clonal diversity was possibly underestimated. Seropositive at baseline were only a handful of AZD1222 recipients. Rises in breadth and depth of Spike-specific TCRs came after two AZD1222 doses.

Here immunoSEQ multiplex PCR was the method, and the copy in TCRdb shows in-frame clones only, minus some. The sample holds about 120,000 clones, around 84% seen once. V lost 0 bases to trimming and J lost 0 bases, with 6 bases between them. The CDR3 runs to 14 residues. Looked up from germline, CDR1 is KGHSH and CDR2 is LQKENI. Sequencing was performed on peripheral blood, taken on day 0 of AZD1222 vaccination. The sequence derives from an adult in good health. This chain connects TRBV18 to TRBJ2-7; the D is unclear. The CDR3 here is CASSPPRVSYEQYF. The CDR3 coding sequence is TGTGCCAGCTCACCACCTCGCGTCTCCTACGAGCAGTACTTC.